These T cell receptor beta chains were read from a single sample in a study of blood T cell repertoires in COVID-19. Method: immunoSEQ multiplex PCR; TCRdb's copy keeps in-frame clones and lacks some. The table records roughly 38,000 clones, 85% to 90% of them present only once. The sequenced sample was peripheral blood. All receptors come from a man aged 65 to 79 with acute or convalescent COVID-19. CDR3s include the opening cysteine and the closing phenylalanine or tryptophan. D genes are given only for firm matches. Clone size is not always given. Where it is, it says once, few, many or a class for expanded clones.

J: TRBJ2-1; size: -; V: TRBV7-2; D: -; DNA: TGTGCCAGCAGCCTAGAGGGGGGAGGGGGAAATGAGCAGTTCTTC; CDR3: CASSLEGGGGNEQFF
J: TRBJ2-6; size: -; V: TRBV4-3; D: TRBD2; DNA: TGCGCCAGCAGCCAAGGGGTAGGAACTAGCGGGAGGGCCTCTGGGGCCAACGTCCTGACTTTC; CDR3: CASSQGVGTSGRASGANVLTF
J: TRBJ2-1; size: -; V: TRBV4-3; D: -; DNA: TGCGCCAGCAGCCAATCCCGGGGGGCCCACAATGAGCAGTTCTTC; CDR3: CASSQSRGAHNEQFF
J: TRBJ2-6; size: -; V: TRBV11-2; D: -; DNA: TGTGCCAGCAGCTTAGGGGCAGGGAATTCATGGGGGGCCAACGTCCTGACTTTC; CDR3: CASSLGAGNSWGANVLTF
J: TRBJ1-1; size: -; V: TRBV12-3/TRBV12-4; D: -; DNA: TGTGCCAGCAGTTTTCTGGGAGCCACTGAAGCTTTCTTT; CDR3: CASSFLGATEAFF
J: TRBJ1-1; size: -; V: TRBV3-1/TRBV3-2; D: -; DNA: TGTGCCAGCAGCTTTCGTCCCGGGGACACTGAAGCTTTCTTT; CDR3: CASSFRPGDTEAFF
J: TRBJ1-2; size: -; V: TRBV2; D: -; DNA: TGTGCCAGCAGTGAAGCAGGGGGTAACTATGGCTACACCTTC; CDR3: CASSEAGGNYGYTF
J: TRBJ2-7; size: few; V: TRBV11-2; D: TRBD1; DNA: TGTGCCAGCAGCTTACGTTCGGCCAGGGGGCGGTACGAGCAGTACTTC; CDR3: CASSLRSARGRYEQYF
J: TRBJ1-3; size: -; V: TRBV4-3; D: -; DNA: TGCGCCAGCAGCCAAGATAGGGCGCAGGGGCCTGGAAACACCATATATTTT; CDR3: CASSQDRAQGPGNTIYF
J: TRBJ1-2; size: -; V: TRBV5-1; D: -; DNA: TGCGCCAGCAGCCCCGGGGGGTCTGATGGCTACACCTTC; CDR3: CASSPGGSDGYTF
J: TRBJ2-2; size: -; V: TRBV5-6; D: TRBD2; DNA: TGTGCCAGCAGCTATAGCGGGAGGGCCAAAACCGGGGAGCTGTTTTTT; CDR3: CASSYSGRAKTGELFF
J: TRBJ1-2; size: -; V: TRBV13; D: -; DNA: TGTGCCAGCAGGGCTCTGGGAGGTGGCTACACCTTC; CDR3: CASRALGGGYTF
J: TRBJ2-7; size: -; V: TRBV19; D: TRBD1; DNA: TGTGCCAGTAGTATAGGAACAGGGGCGGGCTACGAGCAGTACTTC; CDR3: CASSIGTGAGYEQYF
J: TRBJ1-5; size: -; V: TRBV29-1; D: -; DNA: TGCAGCGTTGAATATGAGGGAAATCAGCCCCAGCATTTT; CDR3: CSVEYEGNQPQHF
J: TRBJ1-2; size: -; V: TRBV27; D: -; DNA: TGTGCCAGCAAGGCAGGGGAGTGGAACTATGGCTACACCTTC; CDR3: CASKAGEWNYGYTF
J: TRBJ1-2; size: -; V: TRBV3-1/TRBV3-2; D: TRBD1; DNA: TGTGCCAGCAGTCAAACGGACAGGGCTAACTATGGCTACACCTTC; CDR3: CASSQTDRANYGYTF
J: TRBJ1-1; size: -; V: TRBV5-6; D: -; DNA: TGTGCCAGCAGCTGGCGGGAGACAGAGAACACTGAAGCTTTCTTT; CDR3: CASSWRETENTEAFF
J: TRBJ2-3; size: -; V: TRBV18; D: -; DNA: TGTGCCAGCTCACCACCGGGGGGGCAGAAAGATACGCAGTATTTT; CDR3: CASSPPGGQKDTQYF
J: TRBJ2-1; size: -; V: TRBV18; D: TRBD1; DNA: TGTGCCAGCTCACCGGACAGGGTCTACTACAATGAGCAGTTCTTC; CDR3: CASSPDRVYYNEQFF
J: TRBJ2-6; size: once; V: TRBV29-1; D: -; DNA: TGCAGCGTTGAGGGGGGGGGACACAACCCCGGGGCCAACGTCCTGACTTTC; CDR3: CSVEGGGHNPGANVLTF
J: TRBJ2-1; size: -; V: TRBV6-5; D: -; DNA: TGTGCCAGCAACCTCGGGGCTAGCGTACGCAATGAGCAGTTCTTC; CDR3: CASNLGASVRNEQFF
J: TRBJ2-3; size: -; V: TRBV4-3; D: TRBD2; DNA: TGCGCCAGCAGCCAACTACCTCCAAGGGCGGGAGGAGGCACAGATACGCAGTATTTT; CDR3: CASSQLPPRAGGGTDTQYF
J: TRBJ2-3; size: -; V: TRBV29-1; D: TRBD2; DNA: TGCAGCGTTGAATTGGGGCTAGCGGGAGTAGGAGATACGCAGTATTTT; CDR3: CSVELGLAGVGDTQYF
J: TRBJ1-1; size: -; V: TRBV29-1; D: -; DNA: TGCAGCGTTGACATGCCGGGGGGACCTGACACTGAAGCTTTCTTT; CDR3: CSVDMPGGPDTEAFF
J: TRBJ1-5; size: -; V: TRBV11-2; D: TRBD1; DNA: TGTGCCAGCAGCCGGGACAGGTTCAATCAGCCCCAGCATTTT; CDR3: CASSRDRFNQPQHF
J: TRBJ1-3; size: -; V: TRBV7-2; D: -; DNA: TGTGCCAGCAGCTTAATGTCAGGGTCAGGAAACACCATATATTTT; CDR3: CASSLMSGSGNTIYF
J: TRBJ2-3; size: -; V: TRBV7-3; D: TRBD1; DNA: TGTGCCAGCAGCCCGGGACAGGGGTTAAATACGCAGTATTTT; CDR3: CASSPGQGLNTQYF
J: TRBJ2-5; size: -; V: TRBV2; D: TRBD2; DNA: TGTGCCAGCAGCTCACTAGCGGGAGGAATCGGGGAGACCCAGTACTTC; CDR3: CASSSLAGGIGETQYF
J: TRBJ2-3; size: -; V: TRBV7-2; D: TRBD2; DNA: TGTGCCAGCAGCTCCCCGACTAGCGGGAGGGGGACAGATACGCAGTATTTT; CDR3: CASSSPTSGRGTDTQYF
J: TRBJ1-6; size: few; V: TRBV7-2; D: -; DNA: TGTGCCAGCAGCTTAGATCAGGGTTCAGAATCACCCCTCCACTTT; CDR3: CASSLDQGSESPLHF
J: TRBJ1-6; size: -; V: TRBV7-2; D: -; DNA: TGTGCCAGCAGCCCAGAGTCAATACTAAGCAATTCACCCCTCCACTTT; CDR3: CASSPESILSNSPLHF
J: TRBJ2-1; size: -; V: TRBV5-6; D: TRBD2; DNA: TGTGCCAGCAGCTTGGCAATGGGACTAGCGGGAGGGGGAAACAATGAGCAGTTCTTC; CDR3: CASSLAMGLAGGGNNEQFF
J: TRBJ2-7; size: -; V: TRBV7-9; D: TRBD2; DNA: TGTGCCAGCAGCTTAACTAGCGGGAGCTACAGCTCCTACGAGCAGTACTTC; CDR3: CASSLTSGSYSSYEQYF
J: TRBJ2-2; size: -; V: TRBV6-6; D: -; DNA: TGTGCCAGCAGTTACTCGTCCGGCAGGAGGGCCGGGGAGCTGTTTTTT; CDR3: CASSYSSGRRAGELFF
J: TRBJ2-5; size: -; V: TRBV24-1; D: TRBD2; DNA: TGTGCCACCAGAAGTAGCGGGAGTGGTGAGACCCAGTACTTC; CDR3: CATRSSGSGETQYF
J: TRBJ1-6; size: -; V: TRBV28; D: -; DNA: TGTGCCAGCAGCTATCTACGGGATGAGCCCCTCCACTTT; CDR3: CASSYLRDEPLHF
J: TRBJ2-4; size: -; V: TRBV6-2/TRBV6-3; D: -; DNA: TGTGCCAGCAGTTACGGGGGGAACATTCAGTACTTC; CDR3: CASSYGGNIQYF
J: TRBJ2-1; size: -; V: TRBV25-1; D: TRBD2; DNA: TGTGCCAGCAGTGAAGGGACTAGCGGTACAGTGCAGTTCTTC; CDR3: CASSEGTSGTVQFF
J: TRBJ1-2; size: -; V: TRBV7-6; D: -; DNA: TGTGCCAGCAGCTTAGGCCCGGGGATGGGCTATGGCTACACCTTC; CDR3: CASSLGPGMGYGYTF
J: TRBJ2-1; size: -; V: TRBV5-6; D: TRBD1; DNA: TGTGCCAGCAGCTTCGAAACAGGGGATCGCAATGAGCAGTTCTTC; CDR3: CASSFETGDRNEQFF
J: TRBJ2-7; size: once; V: TRBV11-3; D: TRBD1; DNA: TGTGCCAGCAGCTTAGGACAGGGCTACCAGTACTTC; CDR3: CASSLGQGYQYF
J: TRBJ1-1; size: -; V: TRBV5-1; D: TRBD1; DNA: TGCGCCAGCAGCTGGGACAGGCCGAACACTGAAGCTTTCTTT; CDR3: CASSWDRPNTEAFF
J: TRBJ2-7; size: -; V: TRBV24-1; D: TRBD1; DNA: TGTGCCGCCAGTGATTGGACAGGGGTGCAGTACTTC; CDR3: CAASDWTGVQYF
J: TRBJ2-3; size: -; V: TRBV11-2; D: -; DNA: TGTGCCAGCGGTCGGAGCACAGATACGCAGTATTTT; CDR3: CASGRSTDTQYF